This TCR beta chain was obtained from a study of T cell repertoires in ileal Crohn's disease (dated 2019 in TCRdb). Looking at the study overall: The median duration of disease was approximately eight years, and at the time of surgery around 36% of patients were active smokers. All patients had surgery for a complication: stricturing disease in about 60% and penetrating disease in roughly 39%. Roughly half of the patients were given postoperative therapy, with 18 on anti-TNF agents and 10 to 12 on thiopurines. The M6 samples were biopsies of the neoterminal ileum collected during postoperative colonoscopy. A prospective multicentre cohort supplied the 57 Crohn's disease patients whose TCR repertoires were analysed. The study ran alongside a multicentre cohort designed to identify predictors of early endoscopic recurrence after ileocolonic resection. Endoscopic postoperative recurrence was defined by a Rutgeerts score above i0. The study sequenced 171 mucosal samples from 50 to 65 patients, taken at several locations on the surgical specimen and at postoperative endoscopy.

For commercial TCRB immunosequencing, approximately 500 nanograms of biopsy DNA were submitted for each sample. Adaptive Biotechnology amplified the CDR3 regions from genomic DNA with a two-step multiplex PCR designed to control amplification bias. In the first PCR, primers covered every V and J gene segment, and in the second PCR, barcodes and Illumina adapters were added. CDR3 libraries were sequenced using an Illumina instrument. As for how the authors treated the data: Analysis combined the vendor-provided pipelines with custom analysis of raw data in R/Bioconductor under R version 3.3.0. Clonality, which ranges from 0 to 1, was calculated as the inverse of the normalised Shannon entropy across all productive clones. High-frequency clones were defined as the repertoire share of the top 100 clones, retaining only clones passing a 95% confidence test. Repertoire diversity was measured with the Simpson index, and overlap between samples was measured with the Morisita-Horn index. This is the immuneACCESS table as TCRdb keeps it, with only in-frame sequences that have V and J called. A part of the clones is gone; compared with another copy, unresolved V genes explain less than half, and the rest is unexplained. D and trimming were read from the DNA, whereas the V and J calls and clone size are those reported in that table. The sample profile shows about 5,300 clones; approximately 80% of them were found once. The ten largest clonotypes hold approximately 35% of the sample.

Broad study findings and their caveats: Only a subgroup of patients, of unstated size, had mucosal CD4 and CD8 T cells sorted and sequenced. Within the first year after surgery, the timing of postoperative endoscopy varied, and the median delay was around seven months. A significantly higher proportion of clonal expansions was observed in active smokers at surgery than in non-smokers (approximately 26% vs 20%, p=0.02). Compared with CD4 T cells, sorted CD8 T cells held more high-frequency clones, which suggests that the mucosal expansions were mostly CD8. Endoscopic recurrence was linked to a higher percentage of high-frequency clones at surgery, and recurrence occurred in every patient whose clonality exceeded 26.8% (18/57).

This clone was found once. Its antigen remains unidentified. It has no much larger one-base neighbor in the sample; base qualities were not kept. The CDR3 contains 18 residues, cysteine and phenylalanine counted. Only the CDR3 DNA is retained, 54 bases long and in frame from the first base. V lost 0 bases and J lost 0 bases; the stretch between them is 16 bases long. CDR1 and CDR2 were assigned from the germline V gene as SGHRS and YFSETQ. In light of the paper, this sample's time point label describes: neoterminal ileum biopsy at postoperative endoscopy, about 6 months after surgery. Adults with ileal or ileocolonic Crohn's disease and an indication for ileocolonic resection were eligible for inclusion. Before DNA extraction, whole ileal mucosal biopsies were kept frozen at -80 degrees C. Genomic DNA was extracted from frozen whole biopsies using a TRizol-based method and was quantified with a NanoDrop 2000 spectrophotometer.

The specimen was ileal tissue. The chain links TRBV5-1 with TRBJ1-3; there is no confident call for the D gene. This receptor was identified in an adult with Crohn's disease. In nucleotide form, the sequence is TGCGCCAGCAGCTTGGAATTGGCAGGTTATTCCTCTGGAAACACCATATATTTT. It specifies CASSLELAGYSSGNTIYF. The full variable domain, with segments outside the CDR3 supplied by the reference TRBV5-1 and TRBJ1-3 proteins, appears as KAGVTQTPRYLIKTRGQQVTLSCSPISGHRSVSWYQQTPGQGLQFLFEYFSETQRNKGNFPGRFSGRQFSNSRSEMNVSTLELGDSALYLCASSLELAGYSSGNTIYFGEGSWLTVV.